This T cell receptor (beta chain) was identified in a study of vaccination and CD4 T cells after COVID-19. This CDR3 comprises 13 residues. The ends were cut back, 8 bases at V and 4 bases at J, with 14 bases in the middle. As for this clonotype: Its specificity is not known.

At the Johns Hopkins FTIC core, DNA taken from cultured CD4+ T cells was sequenced by way of the Oncomine TCR Beta short-read assay. From the PCR reads, TCRdb called clonotypes with MiXCR, one entry per CDR3 protein. The data contain roughly 19,000 distinct CDR3 sequences, roughly 45% of them singletons. Regarding treatment: 10-day PBMC culture with coronavirus spike peptide pools or control peptides (ViraFEST assay). The sequenced sample consisted of CD4+ T cells from blood, cultured in vitro. J is TRBJ1-1 and V is TRBV12-3 or TRBV12-4, with D unclear. The origin of this receptor is a human donor who had recovered from COVID-19. This chain's CDR3 is CASPPEVGTEAFF. CDR3 DNA: TGTGCCAGCCCTCCGGAAGTGGGCACTGAAGCTTTCTTT.